This T cell receptor beta chain was profiled in a study of cytomegalovirus exposure and HLA in healthy donors. The study, taken as a whole, reports: 164 TCR beta chains were listed as cytomegalovirus-associated.

The CDR3 runs 15 residues. CDR1 MNHEY and CDR2 SMNVEV come from the germline V gene (reference sequence). With 2 bases removed from V and 0 bases from J, the gap between germline ends came to 8 bases. Concerning this clone itself: The antigen is undetermined.

It was with 60 Vbeta and 13 Jbeta primers that the PCR ran. Assay: immunoSEQ multiplex PCR; the TCRdb copy retains only in-frame clones and omits some. This sample has 55,000 to 65,000 clones, with roughly 83% found just once. The sequence was obtained from a human donor in good health. The sequenced material came from PBMCs. The V call is TRBV27, the J call TRBJ2-1; the D gene is possibly TRBD2 (6 bases). In DNA form, the CDR3 reads TGTGCCAGCAGTTTAGAGCGGGCCTCCTACAATGAGCAGTTCTTC. Translation: CASSLERASYNEQFF.